The rows below give T cell receptor beta chains drawn from one sample of a study of beta chain features in type 1 diabetes. Assay used: immunoSEQ multiplex PCR; TCRdb lists only in-frame clones, some missing. The table includes around 240,000 clones, over 8.5% detected once. Sequencing used naive CD4+ T cells from blood. Source of these receptors: a woman under 30 in good health. Each CDR3 is given with its conserved first and last residue. The D gene is left open where the match is weak. Only some rows state a clone size, as once, few, many or a class for expanded clones.

clone_size: many; j_call: TRBJ2-1; d_call: TRBD2; v_call: TRBV29-1; cdr3_aa: CSAVTSGRAYDEQFF; cdr3_nt: TGCAGCGCGGTCACTAGCGGGAGGGCCTATGATGAGCAGTTCTTC
clone_size: few; j_call: TRBJ1-1; d_call: -; v_call: TRBV5-1; cdr3_aa: CASSAQATNTEAFF; cdr3_nt: TGCGCCAGCAGCGCACAGGCCACGAACACTGAAGCTTTCTTT
clone_size: few; j_call: TRBJ2-6; d_call: -; v_call: TRBV6-5; cdr3_aa: CASSLRGANVLTF; cdr3_nt: TGTGCCAGCAGCCTGAGGGGGGCCAACGTCCTGACTTTC
clone_size: -; j_call: TRBJ1-3; d_call: -; v_call: TRBV2; cdr3_aa: CASSRTATAGNTIYF; cdr3_nt: TGTGCCAGCAGCCGGACGGCGACAGCTGGAAACACCATATATTTT
clone_size: few; j_call: TRBJ1-5; d_call: TRBD1; v_call: TRBV28; cdr3_aa: CASSAAGGTGQPQHF; cdr3_nt: TGTGCCAGCAGTGCGGCAGGGGGCACAGGTCAGCCCCAGCATTTT
clone_size: many; j_call: TRBJ2-5; d_call: -; v_call: TRBV18; cdr3_aa: CASSPGQQETQYF; cdr3_nt: TGTGCCAGCTCCCCTGGACAGCAAGAGACCCAGTACTTC
clone_size: few; j_call: TRBJ1-4; d_call: TRBD1; v_call: TRBV11-2; cdr3_aa: CAIRTGFSGEKLFF; cdr3_nt: TGTGCCATACGGACAGGCTTCAGTGGTGAAAAACTGTTTTTT
clone_size: few; j_call: TRBJ1-1; d_call: -; v_call: TRBV11-2; cdr3_aa: CASSLDPGMNTEAFF; cdr3_nt: TGTGCCAGCAGCTTAGATCCGGGGATGAACACTGAAGCTTTCTTT
clone_size: -; j_call: TRBJ2-3; d_call: -; v_call: TRBV7-8; cdr3_aa: CASSSEGTISSDTQYF; cdr3_nt: TGTGCCAGCAGCAGCGAAGGGACAATATCATCAGATACGCAGTATTTT
clone_size: -; j_call: TRBJ2-4; d_call: -; v_call: TRBV9; cdr3_aa: CASSVGRGLELAKNIQYF; cdr3_nt: TGTGCCAGCAGCGTAGGGAGGGGACTGGAACTAGCCAAAAACATTCAGTACTTC
clone_size: few; j_call: TRBJ2-1; d_call: TRBD1; v_call: TRBV7-2; cdr3_aa: CASSLGQGAYNEQFF; cdr3_nt: TGTGCCAGCAGCTTGGGACAGGGGGCCTACAATGAGCAGTTCTTC
clone_size: -; j_call: TRBJ2-1; d_call: -; v_call: TRBV6-4; cdr3_aa: CASSLQGSSYNEQFF; cdr3_nt: TGTGCCAGCTCGCTTCAGGGGAGCTCCTACAATGAGCAGTTCTTC
clone_size: few; j_call: TRBJ2-5; d_call: -; v_call: TRBV5-1; cdr3_aa: CASSGDGRVGLETQYF; cdr3_nt: TGCGCCAGCAGCGGGGACGGGAGAGTCGGGTTAGAGACCCAGTACTTC
clone_size: -; j_call: TRBJ1-1; d_call: TRBD1; v_call: TRBV25-1; cdr3_aa: CASRAGGSSTEAFF; cdr3_nt: TGTGCCAGCAGAGCAGGGGGCAGTAGCACTGAAGCTTTCTTT
clone_size: few; j_call: TRBJ1-2; d_call: TRBD1; v_call: TRBV6-5; cdr3_aa: CASRQGGIYGYTF; cdr3_nt: TGTGCCAGCAGACAGGGGGGCATCTATGGCTACACCTTC
clone_size: -; j_call: TRBJ1-5; d_call: -; v_call: TRBV6-5; cdr3_aa: CASSPSGDQPQHF; cdr3_nt: TGTGCCAGCAGCCCCTCAGGGGATCAGCCCCAGCATTTT
clone_size: -; j_call: TRBJ2-1; d_call: TRBD2; v_call: TRBV2; cdr3_aa: CASSVRSGASYNEQFF; cdr3_nt: TGTGCCAGCAGTGTGAGGAGCGGGGCTTCCTACAATGAGCAGTTCTTC
clone_size: -; j_call: TRBJ2-2; d_call: TRBD2; v_call: TRBV7-3; cdr3_aa: CASSSTSGGAHGELFF; cdr3_nt: TGTGCCAGCAGTTCTACTAGCGGGGGGGCCCACGGGGAGCTGTTTTTT
clone_size: -; j_call: TRBJ2-4; d_call: TRBD1; v_call: TRBV5-1; cdr3_aa: CASMEQGEDIQYF; cdr3_nt: TGCGCCAGCATGGAACAGGGGGAGGACATTCAGTACTTC
clone_size: few; j_call: TRBJ1-1; d_call: -; v_call: TRBV18; cdr3_aa: CASSPNRDLWGEAFF; cdr3_nt: TGTGCCAGCTCACCCAACCGGGACTTGTGGGGCGAAGCTTTCTTT
clone_size: -; j_call: TRBJ1-2; d_call: -; v_call: TRBV20-1; cdr3_aa: CSAREARGYTF; cdr3_nt: TGCAGTGCTAGGGAGGCGCGGGGCTACACCTTC
clone_size: -; j_call: TRBJ2-1; d_call: -; v_call: TRBV7-8; cdr3_aa: CASSLVRQDNEQFF; cdr3_nt: TGTGCCAGCAGCTTAGTACGGCAGGACAATGAGCAGTTCTTC
clone_size: -; j_call: TRBJ2-7; d_call: TRBD1; v_call: TRBV6-6; cdr3_aa: CASRIGTVGPGEQYF; cdr3_nt: TGTGCCAGCAGAATAGGGACAGTGGGCCCGGGGGAGCAGTACTTC
clone_size: -; j_call: TRBJ1-4; d_call: TRBD1; v_call: TRBV5-1; cdr3_aa: CASSTDRGSNEKLFF; cdr3_nt: TGCGCCAGCAGCACCGACAGGGGTTCTAATGAAAAACTGTTTTTT
clone_size: few; j_call: TRBJ2-3; d_call: TRBD2; v_call: TRBV6-6; cdr3_aa: CASSYPGGSTDTQYF; cdr3_nt: TGTGCCAGCAGTTACCCGGGGGGTAGCACAGATACGCAGTATTTT
clone_size: -; j_call: TRBJ2-3; d_call: TRBD2; v_call: TRBV25-1; cdr3_aa: CASSEAGGGTDTQYF; cdr3_nt: TGTGCCAGCAGTGAAGCGGGAGGTGGCACAGATACGCAGTATTTT
clone_size: -; j_call: TRBJ1-2; d_call: TRBD1; v_call: TRBV5-6; cdr3_aa: CASSLAGAGQLANYGYTF; cdr3_nt: TGTGCCAGCAGCTTGGCTGGCGCGGGACAGTTAGCTAACTATGGCTACACCTTC
clone_size: -; j_call: TRBJ1-1; d_call: -; v_call: TRBV6-1; cdr3_aa: CASSAKRGVGHEAFF; cdr3_nt: TGTGCCAGCAGTGCCAAGCGGGGCGTCGGTCATGAAGCTTTCTTT
clone_size: -; j_call: TRBJ1-1; d_call: -; v_call: TRBV25-1; cdr3_aa: CASSDRGPEAFF; cdr3_nt: TGTGCCAGCAGTGATCGCGGTCCTGAAGCTTTCTTT
clone_size: -; j_call: TRBJ1-2; d_call: -; v_call: TRBV7-3; cdr3_aa: CASSFLSNYGYTF; cdr3_nt: TGTGCCAGCAGCTTCCTCAGTAACTATGGCTACACCTTC
clone_size: -; j_call: TRBJ2-2; d_call: TRBD2; v_call: TRBV7-6; cdr3_aa: CASSATSGGATGELFF; cdr3_nt: TGTGCCAGCAGCGCCACTAGCGGGGGGGCCACCGGGGAGCTGTTTTTT
clone_size: -; j_call: TRBJ1-6; d_call: -; v_call: TRBV19; cdr3_aa: CASDPGGHSPLHF; cdr3_nt: TGTGCCAGCGACCCGGGGGGGCATTCACCCCTCCACTTT
clone_size: few; j_call: TRBJ1-1; d_call: -; v_call: TRBV5-1; cdr3_aa: CASSLGHRLHGEAFF; cdr3_nt: TGCGCCAGCAGCTTGGGACATCGCCTTCATGGTGAAGCTTTCTTT
clone_size: few; j_call: TRBJ2-1; d_call: TRBD1; v_call: TRBV9; cdr3_aa: CASSVGWDRVYNEQFF; cdr3_nt: TGTGCCAGCAGCGTAGGTTGGGACAGGGTCTACAATGAGCAGTTCTTC
clone_size: few; j_call: TRBJ1-2; d_call: TRBD1; v_call: TRBV5-1; cdr3_aa: CASSLEEGADGYTF; cdr3_nt: TGCGCCAGCAGCTTGGAGGAGGGGGCGGATGGCTACACCTTC
clone_size: -; j_call: TRBJ2-7; d_call: -; v_call: TRBV7-7; cdr3_aa: CASSTTDSSYEQYF; cdr3_nt: TGTGCCAGCAGCACGACCGACAGCTCCTACGAGCAGTACTTC
clone_size: few; j_call: TRBJ2-1; d_call: -; v_call: TRBV4-1; cdr3_aa: CASSPGLTTYNEQFF; cdr3_nt: TGCGCCAGCAGCCCAGGACTCACAACCTACAATGAGCAGTTCTTC
clone_size: -; j_call: TRBJ2-5; d_call: TRBD1; v_call: TRBV6-5; cdr3_aa: CASSSARDRGETQYF; cdr3_nt: TGTGCCAGCAGTTCCGCCCGGGACAGGGGAGAGACCCAGTACTTC
clone_size: -; j_call: TRBJ2-1; d_call: -; v_call: TRBV15; cdr3_aa: CATRRSDTYNEQFF; cdr3_nt: TGTGCCACCAGACGATCGGACACCTACAATGAGCAGTTCTTC
clone_size: -; j_call: TRBJ1-1; d_call: -; v_call: TRBV4-2; cdr3_aa: CASSQASGRDSSTEAFF; cdr3_nt: TGTGCCAGCAGCCAAGCTTCGGGTAGAGACAGCTCAACTGAAGCTTTCTTT
clone_size: few; j_call: TRBJ2-3; d_call: TRBD2; v_call: TRBV19; cdr3_aa: CASSSSGASTDTQYF; cdr3_nt: TGTGCCAGTAGTTCCAGCGGGGCTAGCACAGATACGCAGTATTTT
clone_size: -; j_call: TRBJ2-1; d_call: -; v_call: TRBV29-1; cdr3_aa: CSVRGHLYNEQFF; cdr3_nt: TGCAGCGTTCGGGGACACCTATACAATGAGCAGTTCTTC
clone_size: few; j_call: TRBJ1-2; d_call: -; v_call: TRBV7-9; cdr3_aa: CASSQGAEGVLRGYTF; cdr3_nt: TGTGCCAGCAGCCAAGGGGCGGAAGGAGTGCTAAGAGGCTACACCTTC
clone_size: -; j_call: TRBJ1-2; d_call: TRBD1; v_call: TRBV5-4; cdr3_aa: CASSPGQRGYTF; cdr3_nt: TGTGCCAGCAGCCCGGGACAGAGGGGCTACACCTTC
clone_size: -; j_call: TRBJ1-1; d_call: TRBD1; v_call: TRBV7-9; cdr3_aa: CASSKTQGGEAFF; cdr3_nt: TGTGCCAGCAGCAAAACACAGGGGGGAGAAGCTTTCTTT
clone_size: -; j_call: TRBJ2-7; d_call: TRBD2; v_call: TRBV9; cdr3_aa: CASSVGSGLAGGSYEQYF; cdr3_nt: TGTGCCAGCAGCGTAGGGTCAGGGCTAGCGGGGGGCTCCTACGAGCAGTACTTC
clone_size: few; j_call: TRBJ1-1; d_call: -; v_call: TRBV14; cdr3_aa: CASSITGYTEAFF; cdr3_nt: TGTGCCAGCAGCATCACAGGGTACACTGAAGCTTTCTTT
clone_size: few; j_call: TRBJ2-1; d_call: TRBD2; v_call: TRBV9; cdr3_aa: CASSDFSGKPYNEQFF; cdr3_nt: TGTGCCAGCAGCGACTTTAGCGGGAAGCCCTACAATGAGCAGTTCTTC
clone_size: -; j_call: TRBJ1-1; d_call: TRBD1; v_call: TRBV29-1; cdr3_aa: CSVEGGAGTEAFF; cdr3_nt: TGCAGCGTGGAAGGGGGCGCCGGCACTGAAGCTTTCTTT
clone_size: -; j_call: TRBJ1-2; d_call: -; v_call: TRBV2; cdr3_aa: CASSDDRDYGYTF; cdr3_nt: TGTGCCAGCAGTGATGACAGAGACTATGGCTACACCTTC
clone_size: few; j_call: TRBJ2-5; d_call: -; v_call: TRBV5-1; cdr3_aa: CASSLQQLTETQYF; cdr3_nt: TGCGCCAGCAGCTTGCAACAGCTTACAGAGACCCAGTACTTC